The 19 T cell receptor beta chains reported below all come from one sample, sequenced in a study of T cell changes during pregnancy in multiple sclerosis. Sequencing was performed with immunoSEQ multiplex PCR; in TCRdb, only in-frame clones are kept and a portion is missing. The sample includes over 35,000 clones, over 75% of them seen just once. The source was CD8+ T cells from peripheral blood mononuclear cells, collected before pregnancy. Receptors were obtained from a female donor with multiple sclerosis, enrolled in a pregnancy study.

The rearrangement joins TRBV4-1 to TRBJ1-1, with 7 bases aligning to TRBD1. Trimming at V came to 4 bases and at J to 12 bases, leaving 14 bases not matched to a gene. CDR3 length equals 14 residues. Germline lookup yields CDR1 MGHRA and CDR2 YSYEKL. CDR3 nucleotides: TGCGCCAGCAGCCGAGAAGACAGGGATTTGATAACTTTCTTT. This translates into CASSREDRDLITFF.

The chain recombines TRBV5-4 with TRBJ2-7, with D possibly being TRBD2 (6 bases). V was shortened by 2 bases and J by 6 bases, with 9 bases between the two germline ends. CDR3 length equals 12 residues. In germline, CDR1 is SGHNT, CDR2 YYREEE (reference sequence). CDR3 coding DNA: TGTGCCAGCAGCTTCGGGAGTCTCGAGCAGTACTTC. Translating gives CASSFGSLEQYF. Full variable domain (outside the CDR3, taken from reference TRBV5-4 and TRBJ2-7): ETGVTQSPTHLIKTRGQQVTLRCSSQSGHNTVSWYQQALGQGPQFIFQYYREEENGRGNFPPRFSGLQFPNYSSELNVNALELDDSALYLCASSFGSLEQYFGPGTRLTVT.

This chain links TRBV2 with TRBJ2-2; D gene unclear. Trimming cost V 7 bases and J 0 bases, with 6 bases left between them. Germline CDR1 reads SNHLY; CDR2 reads FYNNEI. This CDR3 is built from 13 residues. The CDR3 protein is CASKAANTGELFF. DNA for the CDR3: TGTGCCAGCAAAGCCGCGAACACCGGGGAGCTGTTTTTT. The variable domain in full, completed from reference TRBV2 and TRBJ2-2, reads EPEVTQTPSHQVTQMGQEVILRCVPISNHLYFYWYRQILGQKVEFLVSFYNNEISEKSEIFDDQFSVERPDGSNFTLKIRSTKLEDSAMYFCASKAANTGELFFGEGSRLTVL.

The V gene is TRBV7-9, the J gene TRBJ2-7; the D gene is possibly TRBD2 (5 bases). The V gene's germline CDR1 is SEHNR and CDR2 FQNEAQ (reference sequence). Trimming took off 5 bases at V and 0 bases at J, with 14 bases between the two ends. The CDR3 is made up of 15 amino acids. CDR3 DNA sequence: TGTGCCAGCAGCCCGCCTGGACTCAGCTCCTACGAGCAGTACTTC. Translating gives CASSPPGLSSYEQYF.

The chain is built from TRBV12-1 and TRBJ1-5. TRBV12-1 is assigned pseudogene status. This CDR3 contains 17 residues. CDR3 DNA: TGTGCCAGCAGTTTGAGACCTACCTGGAGTCGGGGTCAGCCCCAGCATTTT. Its translation: CASSLRPTWSRGQPQHF.

This chain links TRBV6-1 with TRBJ1-4; D is perhaps TRBD1 (6 bases). CDR1 is MNHNS, CDR2 SASEGT, per germline. Between the trimmed V and J ends, which lost 8 bases and 3 bases, there was a span of 13 bases. The CDR3 totals 14 residues. The CDR3 DNA reads as TGTGCCAGCCGCACGACAGGCTCTAATGAAAAACTGTTTTTT. Its translation: CASRTTGSNEKLFF.

The chain carries TRBV27 and TRBJ2-1; 9 nucleotides agree with TRBD2. In germline, CDR1 is MNHEY, CDR2 SMNVEV (reference sequence). Trimming at V came to 6 bases and at J to 7 bases, leaving 16 bases not matched to a gene. The CDR3 contains 17 residues. The CDR3 DNA follows: TGTGCCAGCAGACCCCCGCCCCCTAGCGGGAAGGGAAATGAGCAGTTCTTC. Its translation is CASRPPPPSGKGNEQFF.

The chain has TRBV13 and TRBJ2-1; 9 bases are a match to TRBD2. CDR1 and CDR2 from the germline V gene are PRHDT and FYEKMQ (reference sequence). The CDR3 spans 17 residues. V lost 5 bases to trimming and J lost 7 bases; unmatched junction nucleotides: 15. Here the CDR3 reads CASSPLMGGLAANEQFF. CDR3 nucleotides: TGTGCCAGCAGCCCTCTTATGGGGGGACTAGCCGCAAATGAGCAGTTCTTC.

In DNA, the CDR3 is TGTGCCAGCAGTTCCGGGACTAGCGGGAGAGGGCAGTACTTC. It translates to CASSSGTSGRGQYF. V usage is TRBV27 and J usage is TRBJ2-7, with 14 bases fitting TRBD2. Germline lookup yields CDR1 MNHEY and CDR2 SMNVEV (reference sequence). V shed 4 bases and J 9 bases; nucleotides not matched to a gene: 5. The CDR3 sequence is 14 residues long.

The gene calls are TRBV4-3 and TRBJ2-2, with D possibly TRBD1 on 6 matching bases. V was trimmed by 4 bases and J by 6 bases, leaving 9 bases between them. The germline V gene has CDR1 LGHNA and CDR2 YSLEER. The CDR3 consists of 13 residues. The CDR3 here is CASSPTGSGELFF. Here the CDR3 DNA reads TGCGCCAGCAGCCCGACAGGTTCCGGGGAGCTGTTTTTT.

The J gene is TRBJ2-1, the V gene TRBV5-4, with no clear D. Germline values: CDR1 SGHNT, CDR2 YYREEE (reference sequence). With 2 bases removed from V and 7 bases from J, the gap between germline ends came to 7 bases. This CDR3 has 12 residues. The CDR3 sequence: CASSLTDNEQFF. Here the CDR3 DNA reads TGTGCCAGCAGCTTAACAGATAATGAGCAGTTCTTC.

The J gene is TRBJ2-7, the V gene TRBV5-6, with D hard to call. The V end was cut by 2 bases, the J end by 0 bases, with 6 bases between. Germline V CDR1 and CDR2: SGHDT, YYEEEE. The CDR3 totals 13 residues. The CDR3 coding sequence is TGTGCCAGCAGCTTCCGGAGCTCCTACGAGCAGTACTTC. Its translation is CASSFRSSYEQYF.

The V gene is TRBV28, the J gene TRBJ2-7, with 8 nucleotides matching TRBD2. V lost 2 bases and J lost 4; bases outside the gene matches: 4. CDR1 and CDR2 from the germline V gene are MDHEN and SYDVKM. The CDR3 has 14 amino acids. The CDR3 DNA reads TGTGCCAGCAGTTTAGGCCTAGCGGGTTACGAGCAGTACTTC. Translating it yields CASSLGLAGYEQYF.

There are a few counts of this clone. The chain carries TRBV27 and TRBJ1-2; D ambiguous. CDR3 length: 13 residues. Germline values: CDR1 MNHEY, CDR2 SMNVEV (reference sequence). V gave up 5 bases and J gave up 6 bases, with 13 bases separating them. The CDR3 protein is CASSPWRGNGYTF. DNA of the CDR3: TGTGCCAGCAGTCCTTGGAGAGGAAATGGCTACACCTTC.

This chain connects TRBV14 to TRBJ2-3; D is undetermined. There are 15 residues in the CDR3. Trimming left V 0 bases short and J 0 bases short, with 7 bases between. Germline values: CDR1 SGHDN, CDR2 FVKESK. The CDR3 region has the DNA TGTGCCAGCAGCCAAGAGGCACTAAGCACAGATACGCAGTATTTT. Translating gives CASSQEALSTDTQYF.

The V call is TRBV28, the J call TRBJ2-7, with D perhaps TRBD1 (6 bases). CDR1 is MDHEN, CDR2 SYDVKM, per germline. CDR3 length equals 13 residues. Between the trimmed V and J ends, which lost 4 bases and 6 bases, there was a span of 13 bases. Here the CDR3 DNA reads TGTGCCAGCAGTTCTGGCGCACAGGGCGAGCAGTACTTC. Translating gives CASSSGAQGEQYF.

The count of this clone is one. The chain is built from TRBV4-1 and TRBJ2-5; 11 bases are a match to TRBD2. Germline V lookup: CDR1 MGHRA, CDR2 YSYEKL. V trimming: 3 bases; J trimming: 3 bases; junction bases outside the gene matches: 3. The CDR3 runs to 15 residues. CDR3 in DNA: TGCGCCAGCAGCCACCCGGGACTAGCGGAAGAGACCCAGTACTTC. It is translated as CASSHPGLAEETQYF.

The rearrangement uses TRBV4-2 and TRBJ2-7; 7 nucleotides match TRBD2. V lost 5 bases and J lost 2; bases outside the gene matches: 6. The V gene's germline CDR1 is LGHNA and CDR2 YNFKEQ. The CDR3 runs 14 residues. The CDR3, as DNA: TGTGCCAGCAGCGCGGGAGAGAGCACCTACGAGCAGTACTTC. Encoded protein: CASSAGESTYEQYF.

The chain has TRBV7-6 and TRBJ2-2, with D unresolved. The CDR3 consists of 14 residues. The V gene lost 2 bases and the J gene lost 6 bases, with 10 bases spanning the gap. Germline CDR1 reads SGHVS; CDR2 reads FNYEAQ. CDR3 nucleotides: TGTGCCAGCAGCTTACAGTCAACCTCCGGGGAGCTGTTTTTT. Encoded protein: CASSLQSTSGELFF. The variable domain in full, with the rest retrieved from reference TRBV7-6 and TRBJ2-2, is GAGVSQSPRYKVTKRGQDVALRCDPISGHVSLYWYRQALGQGPEFLTYFNYEAQQDKSGLPNDRFSAERPEGSISTLTIQRTEQRDSAMYRCASSLQSTSGELFFGEGSRLTVL.